This T cell receptor (beta chain) was documented in a study of blood T cell repertoires in COVID-19. On the study more broadly: Whether acute or convalescent, the COVID-19 samples came from the United States, Italy and Spain. From T cells, B-cell-depleted T cells, or PBMCs came the material, which was cDNA or gDNA.

Germline lookup yields CDR1 MNHEY and CDR2 SVGEGT. After removal of 2 bases from V and 7 bases from J, the junction contained 8 bases not matched to a gene. The CDR3 covers 15 residues. Here immunoSEQ multiplex PCR was the method, and the copy in TCRdb shows in-frame clones only, minus some. Among roughly 68,000 clones, more than 80% were seen once, and the ten largest hold over 6.5%. The sample taken for sequencing was peripheral blood. The TCR comes from a woman of 80 years or more with active COVID-19. The V call is TRBV6-2 or TRBV6-3, the J call TRBJ2-3; 8 positions match TRBD2. The CDR3 DNA follows: TGTGCCAGCAGTTACGGTGGGACTAGAGGGCATACGCAGTATTTT. It specifies CASSYGGTRGHTQYF.